Listed here are 18 T cell receptor beta chains from one sample, sequenced in a study of regulatory T cells in long-lasting Graves disease. To make TCR beta libraries, researchers used iRepertoire HTBI primers and Arm-PCR of CDR3 regions. TCRdb itself ran the multiplex PCR reads through MiXCR, one entry per CDR3 protein. The table shows about 440,000 distinct CDR3 sequences, with about 16% occurring only once. This sample's time point: newly diagnosed GD, antithyroid drugs for less than 3 months. With RNA extracted from PBMCs as input, the TCR library was made. This sample was also put to use in a study of T cells in Graves' hyperthyroidism and ophthalmopathy.

Material: peripheral blood mononuclear cells (PBMCs), obtained at new diagnosis, from a patient treated with antithyroid drugs. These receptors were taken from a young woman with Graves disease.

This clonotype has just a few counts. The chain is built from TRBV15 and TRBJ1-5; D may be TRBD1 (5 bases). CDR3 size: 17 residues. Trimming removed 0 bases from V and 7 bases from J, with 19 bases in between. Looked up from germline, CDR1 is LNHNV and CDR2 is YYDKDF (reference sequence). CDR3 nucleotides: TGTGCCACCAGCAGAGATCGGGTTGGGGGTTATAGACAGCCCCAGCATTTT. It codes for CATSRDRVGGYRQPQHF.

The genes are TRBV24-1 and TRBJ1-5, with a weak D call TRBD1 (6 bases). Looked up from germline, CDR1 is KGHDR and CDR2 is SFDVKD. Trimming took off 3 bases at V and 6 bases at J, with 11 bases between the two ends. This CDR3 has 14 residues. The CDR3 protein is CATSDNQGPQPQHF. CDR3 nucleotides: TGTGCCACCAGTGATAACCAGGGGCCTCAGCCCCAGCATTTT.

There are many counts of this clonotype. The chain has TRBV27 and TRBJ1-5; D gene uncertain. The CDR3 runs 17 residues. The V gene lost 5 bases and the J gene lost 5 bases, with 22 bases spanning the gap. Germline lookup yields CDR1 MNHEY and CDR2 SMNVEV (reference sequence). DNA for the CDR3: TGTGCCAGCAGTCCCCGGGGATCGGATTGGGTCCATCAGCCCCAGCATTTT. Translated, it gives CASSPRGSDWVHQPQHF.

This clonotype was seen a handful of times. The gene calls are TRBV3-1 and TRBJ2-5; 7 bases align to TRBD2. The CDR3 is 14 amino acids. Losses at the gene ends were 4 bases for V and 5 bases for J; bases not matched to a gene: 7. Germline-derived CDR1 and CDR2 are LGHDT and YNNKEL (reference sequence). This chain's CDR3 is CASSRAGALETQYF. In DNA form, the CDR3 reads TGTGCCAGCAGCCGTGCGGGAGCCTTGGAGACCCAGTACTTC.

At least ten counts were recorded for this clonotype. The chain couples TRBV7-2 to TRBJ2-7, with TRBD2 identical over 8 bases. V dropped 5 bases and J dropped 4; count of bases not matched to a gene: 7. This CDR3 has 14 amino acids. From germline, CDR1 is SGHTA and CDR2 FQGNSA. The CDR3 DNA reads TGTGCCAGCAGCCCTCTGGGCGGGAGGTACGAGCAGTACTTC. Its protein product is CASSPLGGRYEQYF.

This clonotype was seen ten or more times. This sequence joins TRBV6-2 or TRBV6-3 and TRBJ2-7; weak D call: TRBD1 (6 bases). The germline V gene encodes CDR1 MNHEY and CDR2 SVGEGT. The V and J ends lost 5 bases and 7 bases respectively, with 21 bases between them. This CDR3 comprises 15 residues. The CDR3 loop is CASSEGLPGVREQYF. DNA for the CDR3: TGTGCCAGCAGTGAAGGACTGCCAGGGGTAAGGGAGCAGTACTTC.

This clonotype was found many times. The V call is TRBV5-1, the J call TRBJ2-1; 8 nucleotides match TRBD2. The CDR3 covers 16 residues. The V and J ends lost 4 bases and 7 bases, in that order; junction bases with no gene match: 13. Germline lookup yields CDR1 SGHRS and CDR2 YFSETQ. In nucleotides, the CDR3 is TGCGCCAGCAGCCCCCTCGGCGGCGGGAGGCTTAATGAGCAGTTCTTC. Protein: CASSPLGGGRLNEQFF.

This clonotype showed up many times. The chain recombines TRBV5-1 with TRBJ2-7, with D possibly matching TRBD1 (5 bases). From germline, CDR1 is SGHRS and CDR2 YFSETQ. V shed 3 bases and J shed 4 bases, with 14 bases lying between them. This CDR3 has 14 residues. The CDR3 DNA sequence: TGCGCCAGCAGCTATGAAAGCCAGGGTTACGAGCAGTACTTC. It codes for CASSYESQGYEQYF.

This clonotype was seen many times. The V and J genes are TRBV7-8 and TRBJ2-5, with D perhaps TRBD1 or TRBD2 (6 bases each). CDR1 is SGHVS and CDR2 is FQNEAQ in the germline V gene. The V end was cut by 5 bases, the J end by 2 bases, with 18 bases between. CDR3 length: 16 amino acids. CDR3 protein: CASSQYRGVLQETQYF. DNA of the CDR3: TGTGCCAGCAGCCAATATAGGGGGGTCCTACAAGAGACCCAGTACTTC.

Turning to this clonotype: A much larger clone differs by one base, so this may be a read error. This chain links TRBV30 with TRBJ2-1; D might be TRBD2 (5 bases). CDR1 and CDR2 (germline): GTSNPN, SVGIG (reference sequence). The CDR3 is made up of 16 amino acids. V gave up 4 bases and J gave up 10 bases, with 26 bases separating them. CDR3 bases: TGTGCCTGGACCCGCCCACCGGGATCAAAGGGTGAAGAGCAGTTCTTC. Translated: CAWTRPPGSKGEEQFF.

This clonotype has at least ten counts. The rearrangement uses TRBV5-1 and TRBJ1-1; 9 bases are a match to TRBD1. V was pared by 4 bases and J by 1 base, with 2 bases of the junction left unmatched. Germline CDR1 is SGHRS and CDR2 is YFSETQ. The CDR3 contains 14 residues. The CDR3, as DNA: TGCGCCAGCAGCCGGACAGGGGCGAACACTGAAGCTTTCTTT. Protein: CASSRTGANTEAFF. Looking up the rest from reference TRBV5-1 and TRBJ1-1 gives the full variable domain: KAGVTQTPRYLIKTRGQQVTLSCSPISGHRSVSWYQQTPGQGLQFLFEYFSETQRNKGNFPGRFSGRQFSNSRSEMNVSTLELGDSALYLCASSRTGANTEAFFGQGTRLTVV.

This clonotype was found many times. The rearrangement links TRBV24-1 to TRBJ2-3; 12 bases fit TRBD2. This CDR3 comprises 15 residues. The V gene end was trimmed by 3 bases and the J gene end by 3 bases; junction bases not matched to a gene: 0. From germline, CDR1 is KGHDR and CDR2 SFDVKD. The CDR3 here is CATSDGTSGTDTQYF. CDR3 in DNA: TGTGCCACCAGTGATGGGACTAGCGGGACAGATACGCAGTATTTT.

This clonotype has only a few counts. The V gene is TRBV5-4, the J gene TRBJ2-1; 11 nucleotides match TRBD2. The CDR3 consists of 16 residues. Germline CDR1 SGHNT, CDR2 YYREEE (reference sequence). The trim removed 4 bases at V and 1 base at J, leaving 4 bases unmatched. CDR3: CASSTGLAVSYNEQFF. CDR3 in DNA: TGTGCCAGCAGCACGGGACTAGCGGTATCCTACAATGAGCAGTTCTTC.

This clonotype was detected many times. The chain employs TRBV2 and TRBJ2-2, with D tentatively TRBD2 (6 bases). This CDR3 has 17 residues. The V end was cut by 5 bases, the J end by 3 bases, with 19 bases between. The germline gives CDR1 SNHLY, CDR2 FYNNEI. As DNA, the CDR3 is TGTGCCAGCAGTCAATTATTCCGGCGGGGTGACACCGGGGAGCTGTTTTTT. Translating gives CASSQLFRRGDTGELFF.

This chain joins TRBV10-2 and TRBJ2-1; 10 bases line up with TRBD2. Germline lookup yields CDR1 WSHSY and CDR2 SAAADI. This CDR3 has 21 residues. V shed 0 bases, J shed 0 bases, and the junction held 14 bases outside the gene matches. DNA of the CDR3: TGCGCCAGCAGTGAGTCCCGAGGGACTAGCGAGGATTTAAGCTCCTACAATGAGCAGTTCTTC. Amino acid sequence: CASSESRGTSEDLSSYNEQFF.

At least ten counts were recorded for this clonotype. The chain has TRBV6-9 and TRBJ2-5, with D possibly being TRBD2 (6 bases). There are 14 residues in the CDR3. The ends were cut back, 4 bases at V and 5 bases at J, with 14 bases in the middle. Germline-derived CDR1 and CDR2 are MNHGY and SVAAGI. The CDR3 DNA reads as TGTGCCAGCAGTTCCAGGGAGGTTCGTGAGACCCAGTACTTC. It translates to CASSSREVRETQYF.

Regarding this clonotype: A much larger clone is a single base away; this may be a read error. The chain recombines TRBV5-1 with TRBJ2-3, with 7 nucleotides matching TRBD1. The end of the DNA fits TRBJ2-7 better, so the J call may be wrong. The CDR3 has 15 residues. Germline V lookup: CDR1 SGHRS, CDR2 YFSETQ. As DNA, the CDR3 is TGCGCCAGCAGCTTGCCCCAGGTAGGGGGCAATGAGCAGTACTTC. Translating it yields CASSLPQVGGNEQYF.

The chain has TRBV6-7 and TRBJ2-7; 9 nucleotides line up with TRBD1. TRBV6-7 is filed as an ORF, its function uncertain. V trimming: 0 bases; J trimming: 5 bases; junction bases outside the gene matches: 11. This CDR3 is 17 amino acids long. CDR3: CASSYSIGRDRVHEQYF. The CDR3 coding sequence is TGTGCCAGCAGTTACTCGATCGGACGGGACAGGGTGCACGAGCAGTACTTC.